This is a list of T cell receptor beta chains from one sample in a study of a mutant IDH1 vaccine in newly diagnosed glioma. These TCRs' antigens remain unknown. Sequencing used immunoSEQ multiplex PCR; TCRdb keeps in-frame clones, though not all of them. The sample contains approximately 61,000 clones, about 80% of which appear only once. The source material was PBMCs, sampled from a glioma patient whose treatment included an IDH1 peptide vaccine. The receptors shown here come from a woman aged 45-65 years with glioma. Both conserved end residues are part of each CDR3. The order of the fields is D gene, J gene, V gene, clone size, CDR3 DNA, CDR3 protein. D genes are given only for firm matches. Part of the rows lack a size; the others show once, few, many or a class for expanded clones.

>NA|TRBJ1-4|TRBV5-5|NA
TGTGCCAGCAGCTTCCCAGACTCTAATGAAAAACTGTTTTTT
CASSFPDSNEKLFF
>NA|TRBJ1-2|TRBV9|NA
TGTGCCAGCAGCGCCAGGGATCTCTATGGCTACACCTTC
CASSARDLYGYTF
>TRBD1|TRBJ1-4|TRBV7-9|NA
TGTGCCAGCAGCTCAAGTAGCCAGGGGGCGACTGGCCCTAATGAAAAACTGTTTTTT
CASSSSSQGATGPNEKLFF
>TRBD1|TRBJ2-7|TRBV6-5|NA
TGTGCCAGCGGAACCGGGACAGGGACCCACGAGCAGTACTTC
CASGTGTGTHEQYF
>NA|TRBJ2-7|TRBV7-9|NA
TGTGCCAGCAGCTTACTTACTAACGATACCTACGAGCAGTACTTC
CASSLLTNDTYEQYF
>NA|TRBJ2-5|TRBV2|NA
TGTGCCAGCAGTCGCGGCTACCAAGAGACCCAGTACTTC
CASSRGYQETQYF
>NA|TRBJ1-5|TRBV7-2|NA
TGTGCCAGCAGCTTAACGAGCAATCAGCCCCAGCATTTT
CASSLTSNQPQHF
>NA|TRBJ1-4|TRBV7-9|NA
TGTGCCAGCAGCTTAGTTTCAGGGAATGAAAAACTGTTTTTT
CASSLVSGNEKLFF
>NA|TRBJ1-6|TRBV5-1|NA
TGCGCCAGCAGCTTGGCGGGCAGCGGACACTCCTATAATTCACCCCTCCACTTT
CASSLAGSGHSYNSPLHF
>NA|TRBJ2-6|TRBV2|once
TGTGTCATAGGAAATGGACAGCCGACTTACTCTGGGGCCAACGTCCTGACTTTC
CVIGNGQPTYSGANVLTF
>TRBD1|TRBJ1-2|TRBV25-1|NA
TGTGCCAGCAGTGGGGACAGGGTTAACTATGGCTACACCTTC
CASSGDRVNYGYTF
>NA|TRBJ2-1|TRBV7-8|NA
TGTGCCAGCAGCTTCCGGGCCCCTAGGTACAATGAGCAGTTCTTC
CASSFRAPRYNEQFF
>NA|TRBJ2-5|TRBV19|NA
TGTGCCAGTAGTATAGAAGGTGGGACCCAGTACTTC
CASSIEGGTQYF
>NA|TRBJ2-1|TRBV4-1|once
TGCGCCAGCAGTCGAGCAACGACCGGGATATATGAGCAGTTCTTC
CASSRATTGIYEQFF
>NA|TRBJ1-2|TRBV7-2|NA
TGTGCCAGCAGCTTAGGGAGGGAGGGGGAAAGCTATGGCTACACCTTC
CASSLGREGESYGYTF
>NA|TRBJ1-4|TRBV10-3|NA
TGTGCCATCAGTGAAGGGTTAACCGCAACTAATGAAAAACTGTTTTTT
CAISEGLTATNEKLFF
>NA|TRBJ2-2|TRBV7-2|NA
TGTGCCAGCAGCCTTACGAACACCGGGGAGCTGTTTTTT
CASSLTNTGELFF
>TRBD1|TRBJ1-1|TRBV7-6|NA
TGTGCCAGCAGCACCCGACAGGGGGGGGGTGAAGCTTTCTTT
CASSTRQGGGEAFF
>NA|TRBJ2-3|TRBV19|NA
TGTGCCAGTAGTATCCCCTTCACAGATACGCAGTATTTT
CASSIPFTDTQYF
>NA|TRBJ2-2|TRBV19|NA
TGTGCCAGTAGTATGGGGGCCCGGACCGGGGAGCTGTTTTTT
CASSMGARTGELFF
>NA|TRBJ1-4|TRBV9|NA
TGTGCCAGCAGCTATGGTGGGGGGTCTAATGAAAAACTGTTTTTT
CASSYGGGSNEKLFF
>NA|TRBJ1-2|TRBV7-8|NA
TGTGCCAGCAGCTTAGCCAGGAACGGGGGCTACACCTTC
CASSLARNGGYTF
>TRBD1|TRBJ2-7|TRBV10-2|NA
TGCGCCAGCAGTGAAGGGACAGGGGGCAGAGAGCAGTACTTC
CASSEGTGGREQYF
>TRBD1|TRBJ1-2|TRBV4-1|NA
TGCGCCAGCAGCCAATCCGGGACAGTGGTTGGCTACACCTTC
CASSQSGTVVGYTF
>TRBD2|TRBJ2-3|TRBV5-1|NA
TGCGCCAGCAGCTTTCTAGCGGGGGGGACAGATACGCAGTATTTT
CASSFLAGGTDTQYF
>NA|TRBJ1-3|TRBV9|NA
TGTGCCAGCAGCGGTGGGGGGCAGCCTCGCTCTGGAAACACCATATATTTT
CASSGGGQPRSGNTIYF
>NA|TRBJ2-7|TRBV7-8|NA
TGTGCCAGCAGCCCTACCCAATGGCTAATAACCTACGAGCAGTACTTC
CASSPTQWLITYEQYF
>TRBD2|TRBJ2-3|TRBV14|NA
TGTGCCAGCAGCCGCCTCGGGGGGGCCGGAGATACGCAGTATTTT
CASSRLGGAGDTQYF
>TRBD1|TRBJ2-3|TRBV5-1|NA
TGCGCCAGCAGCCTCGGACAGGACACAGATACGCAGTATTTT
CASSLGQDTDTQYF
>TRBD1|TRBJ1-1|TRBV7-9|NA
TGTGCCAGCAGCGAAACCCCGGGACAGGGACCGCACACTGAAGCTTTCTTT
CASSETPGQGPHTEAFF
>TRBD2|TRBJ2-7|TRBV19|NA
TGTGCCAGCTCGGCGGGAGCCTACGAGCAGTACTTC
CASSAGAYEQYF
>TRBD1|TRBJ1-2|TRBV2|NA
TGTGCCAGCGGGACAGGGGACTCTGGCTACACCTTC
CASGTGDSGYTF
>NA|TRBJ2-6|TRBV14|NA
TGTGCCAGCAGCCAAACAGGTACTGGGGCCAACGTCCTGACTTTC
CASSQTGTGANVLTF
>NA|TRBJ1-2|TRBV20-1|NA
TGCAGTGCTATCCAGCCCTATGGCTACACCTTC
CSAIQPYGYTF
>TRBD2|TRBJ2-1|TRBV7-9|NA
TGTGTCAGCATCCGAAGACTAGCGGGGGGGCCAGGGTCCTACAATGAGCAGTTCTTC
CVSIRRLAGGPGSYNEQFF
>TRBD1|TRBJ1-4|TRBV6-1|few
TGTGCCAGCAGCCTAACAGGGGCAACTAATGAAAAACTGTTTTTT
CASSLTGATNEKLFF
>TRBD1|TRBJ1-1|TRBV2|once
TGTGCCAGCAGTACCCTGGGGGGCCCTCCGGGACAGGGTCACCTCGAAGCTTTCTTT
CASSTLGGPPGQGHLEAFF
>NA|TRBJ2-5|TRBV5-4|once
TGTGCCAGCAGCTTGGCCCAGGGAGGTCAAGAGACCCAGTACTTC
CASSLAQGGQETQYF
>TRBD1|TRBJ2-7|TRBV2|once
TGTGCCAGCAGTCCGGGACAGGTTGTTGGGGAGCAGTACTTC
CASSPGQVVGEQYF
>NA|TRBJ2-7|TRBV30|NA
TGTGCCTGCTACGGGACTGGTACCTACGAGCAGTACTTC
CACYGTGTYEQYF
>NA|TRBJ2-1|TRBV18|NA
TGTGCCAGCTCACCACCGGTCGGACAGCACTCCTACAATGAGCAGTTCTTC
CASSPPVGQHSYNEQFF
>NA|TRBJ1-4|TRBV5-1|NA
TGCGCCAGCAGCTTGGAGGGGTCCCACTGGTTTTTT
CASSLEGSHWFF